This TCR beta chain was identified in a study of cytomegalovirus exposure and HLA in healthy donors. In the study overall: An earlier analysis identified 120 million or so unique TCR beta sequences in 150 million to 200 million T cells.

J gave up 0 bases and V 5 bases, and 5 bases lay outside the gene matches. Per germline, CDR1 MNHEY and CDR2 SMNVEV (reference sequence). The CDR3 is 16 residues long. Turning to this clone: Its antigen is unknown.

Study results and caveats: When presence/absence was analysed, sequencing depth was taken to be roughly uniform across donors. Another analysis was done later, and it associated 15,000 or so TCR beta sequences with HLA alleles at 0.05 false discovery rate. A prior analysis recorded that most TCR beta V segments were productive about 87% or about 30% of the time.

PCR involved 60 Vbeta and 13 Jbeta primers. The table came from immunoSEQ multiplex PCR; TCRdb's copy has only in-frame clones and leaves some out. Altogether approximately 160,000 clones are present, roughly 79% being singletons, with the ten largest covering roughly 0.99%. Sequenced sample: PBMCs. The sequence came from a woman between 40 and 50 years old in good health and CMV-seronegative. The chain is built from TRBV27 and TRBJ2-2; 8 nucleotides line up with TRBD2. This CDR3 reads CASSILAVTNTGELFF. CDR3 bases: TGTGCCAGCAGTATACTAGCGGTTACGAACACCGGGGAGCTGTTTTTT.